Given below is one T cell receptor beta chain in context. There is no known antigen for this receptor. Base qualities are not provided; no much larger clone lies one nucleotide away. Using the deep immunoSEQ assay, TCR CDR3 regions were amplified from genomic DNA by multiplex PCR. Extracted genomic DNA from each cell subset was spread evenly across all wells of several immunoSEQ 96-well plates, with each plate serving as a replicate. For sorted subsets, about 0.2 ug genomic DNA, equal to tens of thousands of T cell genomes, was loaded into each replicate PCR. Purified libraries were quantified with a Qubit 3.0 fluorometer, sized on a Bioanalyzer 2100, and re-quantified with the KAPA Library Quantification kit. Each immunoSEQ 96-well plate was sequenced on its own single-read 150-cycle Illumina NextSeq 550 flow cell. The source study handled its data this way. Because the immunoSEQ output included only junctional sequences and no quality scores, the filtering could not be the same as the filtering used for full-length reads. Sequences were annotated with PyIR, a Python wrapper for IgBLAST v1.9, and V/J genes and CDR3 were assigned using IMGT germline references. Any read was removed if the V/J assignment was weak (E-value above 1e-6), the CDR3 was missing, or the read contained stop codons, out-of-frame junctions, or ambiguous translated residues. V3J clonotypes were defined as sequences sharing the same inferred V gene, J gene, and CDR3 amino acid sequence. Percentage overlap between repertoires was calculated by dividing the number of shared unique clonotypes by the size of the smaller repertoire. Repertoire richness was assessed with RTK rarefaction, the Chao1 estimator, and Recon v2.1 estimates of unobserved clonotypes. Generation probabilities for all TCRbeta clonotypes obtained by the gDNA method from a handful of donors were computed using OLGA. This immuneACCESS table, as held by TCRdb, lists in-frame sequences with V and J called but not all clones. Of the missing ones, under half trace to an unresolved V gene in checked studies; the others have no known cause. V, J and clone size are those of that table, while D and trimming were read from the DNA. The sample yields 600,000 to 750,000 clones; about 78% were counted once. 1.8% of the sample is in the top ten clones.

This entry belongs to a study of shared clonotypes between healthy human individuals (dated by TCRdb to about 2020). Describing the broader study: The cohort comprised a couple of women and a few men aged 18 to 49 years. Per donor, three plates each were used for CD4 naive and CD4 memory, two for CD8 naive, and one for CD8 memory. To estimate repertoire size and how much clonotypes are shared between individuals, the study performed deep sequencing of blood TCR repertoires from roughly five healthy adults. To increase sequencing depth and limit assay-specific biases, different laboratories used diverse techniques to prepare libraries and sequence TCR repertoires. Between about 0.94 and 10 billion PBMCs per donor were obtained by leukapheresis. Overall study outcomes, separate from this receptor: Larger estimated clonotype richness was generally found for naive subsets than for memory subsets. Higher generation probabilities were observed for clonotypes shared by all four sorted-subset donors than for non-shared clonotypes. Around 5% of naive CD4, 3% to 3.5% of naive CD8, approximately 2.2% of memory CD4, and more than 0.35% of memory CD8 clonotypes were shared across a few donors. The genetic and exposure-history diversity represented was limited by the small number of donors. Even with the large sequencing depth, rarefaction of the sorted-subset datasets indicated that sequencing was incomplete. Sampling was limited to blood, and TCR repertoires in tissue likely differ from TCR repertoires in blood. Based on pairwise subsampling, the degree of clonotype sharing among donors was expected to be affected by sequencing depth.

The germline V and J ends show losses of 10 bases and 8 bases respectively, and no gene match explains 10 bases of the junction. Per the germline V gene (reference sequence), LNHDA is the CDR1 and SQIVND is the CDR2. The CDR3, from cysteine to phenylalanine, totals 13 residues. Kept here is only the CDR3 DNA, which spans 39 bases and is read in frame from base 1. Donors were healthy HIV-negative adults with no recently reported acute infections or vaccinations. All donors were Caucasian adults living in Nashville, Tennessee, USA. Magnetic negative selection was used to enrich CD4+ T cells, after which naive cells were positively selected on CD45RA and the negative fraction became the memory subset. After blood collection by leukapheresis, PBMCs were isolated using Ficoll-Histopaque density gradient centrifugation and then cryopreserved in the vapor phase of liquid nitrogen. Analytical flow cytometry was used to check the purity and quantity of each magnetically sorted T cell population. From each sorted fraction, genomic DNA was isolated and quantified by UV absorbance on a Nanodrop 2000c.

The rearranged segments are TRBV19 and TRBJ1-1; the junction holds 10 bases that match TRBD1. The sequenced sample was memory CD4+ T cells sorted from blood. According to the study, the label for this sample's cell subset or site signals: CD45RA-negative fraction. The sequence derives from a woman aged 25 to 39 in good health. The CDR3 region: CATSNDRGQEAFF. The nucleotide sequence is TGTGCCACCTCAAATGACAGGGGGCAGGAAGCTTTCTTT.